Presented here are 27 T cell receptor beta chains from one specimen sequenced in a study of CD8 T cells in ankylosing spondylitis. TCRdb analysed the 5' RACE reads with MiXCR anew, one entry per CDR3 protein. This table has more than 60,000 distinct CDR3 sequences, about 6% appearing once. Material for sequencing was synovial fluid, either unsorted or a sorted T cell fraction (not recorded which). The source is a male donor with ankylosing spondylitis.

The chain employs TRBV4-3 and TRBJ1-1; D is unresolved. V was shortened by 2 bases and J by 8 bases, with 21 bases between the two germline ends. Germline CDR1 and CDR2: LGHNA and YSLEER. The CDR3 extends over 16 amino acids. The CDR3, as DNA: TGCGCCAGCAGCCAAAGGCCCCCCCCCCACACGGGCGAAGCTTTCTTT. Amino acid sequence: CASSQRPPPHTGEAFF.

In its sample, this clonotype was seen many times. Here the CDR3 DNA reads TGTGCCATCAGTCCAACAGGGAACACTGAAGCTTTCTTT. This sequence encodes CAISPTGNTEAFF. The J gene is TRBJ1-1, the V gene TRBV10-3; possibly TRBD1 for D (5 bases). From germline, CDR1 is ENHRY and CDR2 SYGVKD. Trimming took 5 bases from V and 1 from J, leaving 8 bases between them. This CDR3 is built from 13 residues.

In this sample, this clonotype turned up many times. The chain has TRBV27 and TRBJ2-1; D is perhaps TRBD2 (6 bases). The CDR3 loop spans 17 amino acids. With 7 bases removed from V and 3 bases from J, the gap between germline ends came to 22 bases. Germline CDR1 MNHEY, CDR2 SMNVEV (reference sequence). The CDR3 sequence: CASKGGPMSGYYNEQFF. The CDR3 region has the DNA TGTGCCAGCAAAGGAGGGCCTATGTCTGGCTACTACAATGAGCAGTTCTTC.

The rearrangement links TRBV28 to TRBJ1-1; unclear D gene. The V end was cut by 6 bases, the J end by 1 base, with 18 bases between. The CDR3 totals 16 residues. Germline lookup yields CDR1 MDHEN and CDR2 SYDVKM. The CDR3 DNA is TGTGCCAGCAGCCATAGCAGTAGGATTAGGAACACTGAAGCTTTCTTT. Its translation: CASSHSSRIRNTEAFF.

This clonotype was observed at least ten times. This CDR3 is CASSTQGTGLYGYTF. Here the CDR3 DNA reads TGTGCCAGCAGTACACAAGGGACGGGTCTCTATGGCTACACCTTC. The chain employs TRBV6-1 and TRBJ1-2, with D maybe TRBD1 (5 bases). The CDR3 is made up of 15 amino acids. Germline V gene data show CDR1 as MNHNS and CDR2 as SASEGT. V was shortened by 5 bases and J by 4 bases, with 17 bases between the two germline ends.

There are many counts of this clonotype. V usage is TRBV20-1 and J usage is TRBJ2-1, with 8 bases lining up with TRBD2. The J segment lost 5 bases and the V segment lost 3 bases, leaving 12 bases of the junction unmatched. Germline V gene lookup returns CDR1 DFQATT and CDR2 SNEGSKA (reference sequence). This CDR3 contains 16 residues. CDR3 sequence: CSASSPITGGDNEQFF. DNA for the CDR3: TGCAGTGCTAGTTCCCCCATTACGGGAGGGGACAATGAGCAGTTCTTC.

This clonotype turned up a few times. This chain joins TRBV12-3 or TRBV12-4 and TRBJ1-2, with 7 bases matching TRBD1. The CDR3 spans 16 residues. The trim removed 5 bases at V and 4 bases at J, leaving 13 bases unmatched. The CDR3: CASSPLGTALPYGYTF. CDR3 nucleotide sequence: TGTGCCAGCAGTCCGCTCGGGACAGCGCTTCCCTATGGCTACACCTTC.

This clonotype appeared a few times. The CDR3 loop is CASSFRLAGGRAQYF. DNA for the CDR3: TGCGCCAGCAGCTTCAGACTAGCGGGAGGGAGGGCCCAGTACTTC. V is TRBV5-1 and J is TRBJ2-5; TRBD2 agrees at 14 bases. The germline CDR1 and CDR2 sequences are SGHRS and YFSETQ. Trimming removed 2 bases from V and 9 bases from J; junction bases left unmatched: 6. The CDR3 length is 15 residues.

This clonotype has a count of ten or more. The chain couples TRBV4-2 to TRBJ2-1; no clear D. Per the germline V gene, CDR1 is LGHNA and CDR2 is YNFKEQ. The V end was cut by 0 bases, the J end by 2 bases, with 11 bases between. The CDR3 runs 16 residues. The CDR3 here is CASSQDETPTYNEQFF. The CDR3 nucleotides read TGTGCCAGCAGCCAAGATGAGACTCCGACCTACAATGAGCAGTTCTTC.

The sample holds many counts of this clonotype. V and J are TRBV28 and TRBJ2-3; no reliable D call. The CDR3 runs to 12 residues. The V end lost 6 bases, the J end lost 2 bases, and 6 bases lay between the germline ends. Per germline, CDR1 MDHEN and CDR2 SYDVKM. The CDR3 loop is CASRPPTDTQYF. In nucleotides, the CDR3 is TGTGCCAGCAGACCTCCCACAGATACGCAGTATTTT. Complete variable domain (other parts from reference TRBV28 and TRBJ2-3): DVKVTQSSRYLVKRTGEKVFLECVQDMDHENMFWYRQDPGLGLRLIYFSYDVKMKEKGDIPEGYSVSREKKERFSLILESASTNQTSMYLCASRPPTDTQYFGPGTRLTVL.

This clonotype showed up many times. V usage is TRBV11-2 and J usage is TRBJ2-3; no firm D call. Looked up from germline, CDR1 is SGHAT and CDR2 is FQNNGV. V lost 0 bases, J lost 8 bases, and 9 bases lay in between. This CDR3 region has 13 residues. The CDR3 loop reads CASSLDPARTQYF. As DNA, the CDR3 is TGTGCCAGCAGCTTAGATCCAGCGCGTACGCAGTATTTT. Supplemented by reference TRBV11-2 and TRBJ2-3, the full variable domain reads EAGVAQSPRYKIIEKRQSVAFWCNPISGHATLYWYQQILGQGPKLLIQFQNNGVVDDSQLPKDRFSAERLKGVDSTLKIQPAKLEDSAVYLCASSLDPARTQYFGPGTRLTVL.

This clonotype occurred a few times. The rearrangement links TRBV6-1 to TRBJ1-2; the match to TRBD1 covers 8 bases. In germline, CDR1 is MNHNS, CDR2 SASEGT. This CDR3 has 13 amino acids. V shed 5 bases and J 4 bases; nucleotides not matched to a gene: 3. The chain's CDR3 is CASSKQGVYGYTF. Written as DNA, the CDR3 is TGTGCCAGCAGTAAACAGGGGGTCTATGGCTACACCTTC.

This clonotype has ten or more counts. This chain joins TRBV28 and TRBJ2-7, with a weak D call TRBD2 (6 bases). V was clipped by 2 bases and J by 7 bases, with 21 bases between them. This CDR3 contains 16 residues. Germline CDR1 MDHEN, CDR2 SYDVKM. As DNA, the CDR3 is TGTGCCAGCAGTTTAGAGGTCGGGGCCCGCGCGGGGGAGCAGTACTTC. It codes for CASSLEVGARAGEQYF.

CDR3 residues: CASSLWGTSGSTGEQFF. The CDR3 nucleotides are TGTGCCAGCAGTTTATGGGGGACTAGCGGGAGCACCGGTGAGCAGTTCTTC. V usage is TRBV12-3 or TRBV12-4 and J usage is TRBJ2-1; TRBD2 matches 14 bases. The CDR3 has 17 residues. Losses at the gene ends were 2 bases for V and 9 bases for J; bases not matched to a gene: 9.

This clonotype was picked up many times. The DNA for the CDR3 is TGTGCCAGCAGCTTTACAGACTATGGCTACACCTTC. Translation gives CASSFTDYGYTF. The V and J genes are TRBV11-2 and TRBJ1-2; D is unclear. The germline V gene encodes CDR1 SGHAT and CDR2 FQNNGV. The CDR3 runs to 12 residues. With 3 bases removed from V and 3 bases from J, the gap between germline ends came to 5 bases. Looking up the rest from reference TRBV11-2 and TRBJ1-2 gives the full variable domain: EAGVAQSPRYKIIEKRQSVAFWCNPISGHATLYWYQQILGQGPKLLIQFQNNGVVDDSQLPKDRFSAERLKGVDSTLKIQPAKLEDSAVYLCASSFTDYGYTFGSGTRLTVV.

This clonotype was seen many times. The gene calls are TRBV27 and TRBJ2-7; tentatively, D is TRBD2 (5 bases). Germline CDR1 is MNHEY and CDR2 is SMNVEV (reference sequence). V was shortened by 3 bases and J by 3 bases, with 12 bases between the two germline ends. This CDR3 contains 14 residues. The CDR3 nucleotides read TGTGCCAGCAGTTTTTCCGGGAAAGTCTACGAGCAGTACTTC. Its translation is CASSFSGKVYEQYF.

This clonotype appeared many times. V usage is TRBV28 and J usage is TRBJ1-4; no definite D call. The CDR3 length is 13 residues. Trimming cost V 6 bases and J 6 bases, with 11 bases left between them. Germline lookup yields CDR1 MDHEN and CDR2 SYDVKM. CDR3 protein: CASRDPVDEKLFF. DNA for the CDR3: TGTGCCAGCAGAGACCCCGTGGATGAAAAACTGTTTTTT.

Ten or more counts support this clonotype. The V and J genes are TRBV5-1 and TRBJ2-2; D is unclear. The CDR3 is 16 residues long. The V and J ends lost 3 bases and 7 bases respectively, with 19 bases between them. CDR1 and CDR2 from the germline V gene are SGHRS and YFSETQ. CDR3 sequence: CASSSDPGLLGGELFF. CDR3 coding DNA: TGCGCCAGCAGCTCTGATCCGGGTCTCTTAGGCGGGGAGCTGTTTTTT. Full variable domain (rest looked up from reference TRBV5-1 and TRBJ2-2): KAGVTQTPRYLIKTRGQQVTLSCSPISGHRSVSWYQQTPGQGLQFLFEYFSETQRNKGNFPGRFSGRQFSNSRSEMNVSTLELGDSALYLCASSSDPGLLGGELFFGEGSRLTVL.

This clonotype was counted many times. This rearrangement joins TRBV7-3 to TRBJ2-5, with TRBD2 identical over 11 bases. CDR3 size: 17 residues. CDR1 is SGHTA, CDR2 FQGTGA, per germline. V trimming: 8 bases; J trimming: 6 bases; junction bases outside the gene matches: 17. CDR3 region: CASRPREPGLAEKTQYF. The CDR3 nucleotides read TGTGCCAGCCGACCACGGGAACCGGGACTAGCGGAAAAGACCCAGTACTTC.

This clonotype was observed at least ten times. The chain couples TRBV27 to TRBJ2-1; TRBD2 matches at 10 bases. Unmatched junction bases numbered 4, after V lost 3 bases and J lost 8 bases. The germline gives CDR1 MNHEY, CDR2 SMNVEV (reference sequence). The length of the CDR3 is 14 residues. The CDR3 is CASSFQAGGHEQFF. In DNA form, the CDR3 reads TGTGCCAGCAGTTTTCAAGCGGGAGGGCATGAGCAGTTCTTC.

There are many counts of this clonotype. V usage is TRBV11-2 and J usage is TRBJ2-2; D not certain. The CDR3 extends over 14 amino acids. V shed 3 bases and J shed 6 bases, with 11 bases lying between them. Germline V gene sequence: CDR1 SGHAT, CDR2 FQNNGV. The CDR3 reads CASSFNEAAGELFF. CDR3 in DNA: TGTGCCAGCAGCTTTAACGAGGCCGCCGGGGAGCTGTTTTTT.

This clonotype was recorded a few times. The rearrangement joins TRBV19 to TRBJ1-4; D is perhaps TRBD1 (5 bases). Deletions cut 3 bases from V and 3 bases from J, with 11 bases between. Germline CDR1 and CDR2: LNHDA and SQIVND (reference sequence). The CDR3 covers 15 residues. The CDR3 loop reads CASSMLLTANEKLFF. CDR3 nucleotide sequence: TGTGCCAGTAGTATGCTCCTGACAGCTAATGAAAAACTGTTTTTT.

This clonotype was observed a handful of times. The rearrangement links TRBV6-4 to TRBJ2-5; D gene uncertain. Germline V CDR1 and CDR2: MRHNA, SNTAGT. The V gene lost 3 bases and the J gene lost 3 bases, with 17 bases spanning the gap. The CDR3 sequence is 16 residues long. CDR3 protein: CASSELRNGRKETQYF. CDR3 nucleotide sequence: TGTGCCAGCAGTGAGTTACGGAACGGCAGGAAAGAGACCCAGTACTTC.

The chain links TRBV28 to TRBJ2-5; tentatively, D is TRBD1 or TRBD2 (5 bases each). CDR1 and CDR2 from the germline V gene are MDHEN and SYDVKM. Deletions cut 8 bases from V and 4 bases from J, with 23 bases between. This CDR3 is 16 amino acids long. This CDR3 reads CASRTLKGSSLETQYF. CDR3 bases: TGTGCCAGCCGGACTCTAAAGGGGAGTTCCTTAGAGACCCAGTACTTC.

Points on this clonotype: Compared with germline, one end of the junction differs, possibly owing to a read error. The V and J genes are TRBV29-1 and TRBJ1-5; no clear D gene. Germline V lookup: CDR1 SQVTM, CDR2 ANQGSEA. The CDR3 consists of 13 residues. CDR3 sequence reads: CSVEDELGGPQFF. The CDR3 DNA sequence: TGCAGCGTTGAAGACGAATTGGGAGGGCCCCAGTTCTTT.

This clonotype has a count of ten or more. V is TRBV28 and J is TRBJ2-5; possibly TRBD2 for D (6 bases). Per the germline V gene, CDR1 is MDHEN and CDR2 is SYDVKM. The CDR3 contains 11 residues. V shed 10 bases and J shed 6 bases, with 12 bases lying between them. CDR3 residues: CAKRRGKTQYF. CDR3 nucleotide sequence: TGTGCCAAAAGGAGGGGAAAGACCCAGTACTTC.

In its sample, this clonotype was seen a few times. J is TRBJ2-1 and V is TRBV11-3; 11 bases are shared with TRBD1. Germline values: CDR1 SGHNT, CDR2 YENEEA. The CDR3 is 15 amino acids. Unmatched junction bases numbered 2, after V lost 1 base and J lost 6 bases. The CDR3 is CASSLVGTGGNEQFF. The CDR3 nucleotides read TGTGCCAGCAGCTTAGTCGGGACAGGGGGCAATGAGCAGTTCTTC. Together with reference TRBV11-3 and TRBJ2-1, the CDR3 gives the full variable domain: EAGVVQSPRYKIIEKKQPVAFWCNPISGHNTLYWYLQNLGQGPELLIRYENEEAVDDSQLPKDRFSAERLKGVDSTLKIQPAELGDSAVYLCASSLVGTGGNEQFFGPGTRLTVL.